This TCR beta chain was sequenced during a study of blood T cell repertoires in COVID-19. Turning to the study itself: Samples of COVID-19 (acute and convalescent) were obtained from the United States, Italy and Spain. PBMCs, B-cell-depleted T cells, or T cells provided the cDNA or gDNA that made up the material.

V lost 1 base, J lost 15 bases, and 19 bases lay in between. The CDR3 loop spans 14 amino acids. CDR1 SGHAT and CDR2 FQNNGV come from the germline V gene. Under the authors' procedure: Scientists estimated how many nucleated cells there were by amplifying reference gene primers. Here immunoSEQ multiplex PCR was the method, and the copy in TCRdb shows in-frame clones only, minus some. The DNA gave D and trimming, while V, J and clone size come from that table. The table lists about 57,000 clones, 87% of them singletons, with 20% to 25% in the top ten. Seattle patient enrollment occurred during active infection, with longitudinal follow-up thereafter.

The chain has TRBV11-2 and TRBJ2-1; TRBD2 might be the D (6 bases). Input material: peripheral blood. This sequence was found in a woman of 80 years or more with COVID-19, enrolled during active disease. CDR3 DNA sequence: TGTGCCAGCAGCTTAGGTCGTGTGGAGGGAAGGTTGTTCTTC. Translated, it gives CASSLGRVEGRLFF.